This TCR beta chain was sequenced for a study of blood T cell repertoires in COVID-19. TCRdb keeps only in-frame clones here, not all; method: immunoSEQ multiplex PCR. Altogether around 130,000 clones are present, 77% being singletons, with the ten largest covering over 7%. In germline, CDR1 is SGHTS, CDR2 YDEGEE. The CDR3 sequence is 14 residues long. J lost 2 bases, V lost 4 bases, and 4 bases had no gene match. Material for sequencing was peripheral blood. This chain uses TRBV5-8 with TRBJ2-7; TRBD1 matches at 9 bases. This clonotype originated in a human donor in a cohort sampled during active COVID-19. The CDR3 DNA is TGTGCCAGCAGCCTCGGGACAGGGACCTACGAGCAGTACTTC. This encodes CASSLGTGTYEQYF.